This T cell receptor beta chain was sequenced for a study of cytomegalovirus exposure and HLA in healthy donors. Study findings and constraints: The HLA-A and HLA-B alleles of most subjects were reportedly predicted accurately from TCR beta sequences.

For this clone: Antigen: not known.

Trimming left V 0 bases short and J 1 base short, with 7 bases between. The germline V gene encodes CDR1 SGHDT and CDR2 YYEEEE. This CDR3 has 14 residues. Researchers ran the PCR with 60 Vbeta and 13 Jbeta primers. The assay was immunoSEQ multiplex PCR, and TCRdb's table has in-frame clones only and misses some. The sample carries nearly 100,000 clones, 65% to 85% recorded once. This clonotype originated in a woman aged 60-75 years in good health and CMV-seropositive. Sequences were obtained from PBMCs. The rearrangement uses TRBV5-6 and TRBJ1-1, with D uncertain. CDR3 sequence: CASSLAGRNTEAFF. The CDR3 DNA reads TGTGCCAGCAGCTTGGCCGGTCGGAACACTGAAGCTTTCTTT.